Listed here are 24 T cell receptor beta chains from one sample, sequenced in a study of T-cell memory formation after mild COVID-19. TCRdb re-analysed the 5' RACE reads in MiXCR, keeping a single row per CDR3 protein. The sample lists under 110,000 distinct CDR3 sequences, roughly an eighth occurring once. Sequenced material: PBMCs or a T cell subset sorted from them (not recorded which). These receptors all stem from an adult woman who had mild COVID-19 (a few samples of this study predate the infection). Cell type and time point are not known.

This clonotype was detected only a few times. The chain links TRBV10-3 to TRBJ2-7; 11 bases match TRBD1. Germline V gene lookup returns CDR1 ENHRY and CDR2 SYGVKD. Trimming took 2 bases from V and 1 from J; bases not matched to a gene: 7. The CDR3 loop spans 17 amino acids. The CDR3 protein is CAISEPDRGRKSYEQYF. The CDR3 DNA reads TGTGCCATCAGTGAGCCGGACAGGGGGCGAAAATCCTACGAGCAGTACTTC.

This clonotype occurred many times. The rearrangement joins TRBV5-1 to TRBJ2-1; D is ambiguous. V lost 3 bases, J lost 6 bases, and 22 bases lay in between. The CDR3 contains 17 residues. CDR1 is SGHRS and CDR2 is YFSETQ in the germline V gene. The DNA for the CDR3 is TGCGCCAGCAGCTCCACTCCTGACTCAGAAGGTTCCAATGAGCAGTTCTTC. Translation: CASSSTPDSEGSNEQFF.

There are a few counts of this clonotype. The V and J genes are TRBV24-1 and TRBJ2-1; D might be TRBD2 (5 bases). The CDR3 runs to 13 residues. Trimming removed 4 bases from V and 4 bases from J, with 7 bases in between. The germline V gene encodes CDR1 KGHDR and CDR2 SFDVKD. CDR3 sequence: CATSEGGYNEQFF. The CDR3 DNA reads TGTGCCACCAGTGAGGGCGGGTACAATGAGCAGTTCTTC.

The genes are TRBV3-1 and TRBJ2-7; 9 bases agree with TRBD2. The CDR3 totals 13 residues. V lost 5 bases, J lost 6 bases, and 5 bases stayed unmatched. Germline lookup yields CDR1 LGHDT and CDR2 YNNKEL (reference sequence). CDR3 sequence: CASSFSGGLEQYF. In nucleotides, the CDR3 is TGTGCCAGCAGCTTTAGCGGGGGACTCGAGCAGTACTTC.

The rearrangement joins TRBV12-3 or TRBV12-4 to TRBJ2-1; TRBD2 aligns across 7 bases. The CDR3 loop spans 14 amino acids. Trimming took 5 bases from V and 8 from J; bases not matched to a gene: 9. CDR3 sequence reads: CASSHGKAGDEQFF. The CDR3 region has the DNA TGTGCCAGCAGTCATGGGAAGGCGGGGGATGAGCAGTTCTTC.

For this clonotype: The CDR3 carries no conserved terminal phenylalanine or tryptophan, so it likely arises from a read error. The V call is TRBV24-1, the J call TRBJ1-2; tentatively, D is TRBD1 (5 bases). Germline CDR1 is KGHDR and CDR2 is SFDVKD. There are 17 residues in the CDR3. V was clipped by 2 bases and J by 4 bases, with 19 bases between them. The CDR3, as DNA: TGTGCCACCAGTGATTCCCGTTTTGGCGGGGCAGGCTATGGCTACACCTCC. It encodes CATSDSRFGGAGYGYTS.

The J gene is TRBJ2-7, the V gene TRBV24-1, with D possibly being TRBD1 (6 bases). The V end was cut by 2 bases, the J end by 6 bases, with 10 bases between. CDR3 length: 13 amino acids. The germline V gene encodes CDR1 KGHDR and CDR2 SFDVKD. DNA of the CDR3: TGTGCCACCAGTGATTCCGGGACAACCGAGCAGTACTTC. This translates into CATSDSGTTEQYF.

This clonotype was seen more than once but under ten times. This chain joins TRBV6-5 and TRBJ2-2; D gene ambiguous. Germline V CDR1 and CDR2: MNHEY, SVGAGI. V lost 6 bases to trimming and J lost 5 bases, with 7 bases between them. The CDR3 extends over 12 amino acids. DNA of the CDR3: TGTGCCAGCAGCCTCTATACCGGGGAGCTGTTTTTT. Protein sequence: CASSLYTGELFF.

The chain uses TRBV14 and TRBJ2-7; the D is unclear. CDR3 size: 13 residues. V was shortened by 0 bases and J by 6 bases, with 9 bases between the two germline ends. Germline-derived CDR1 and CDR2 are SGHDN and FVKESK. The CDR3 DNA follows: TGTGCCAGCAGCCAAGATAACCCTGTCGAGCAGTACTTC. This codes for CASSQDNPVEQYF.

This clonotype was observed a handful of times. The chain employs TRBV24-1 and TRBJ2-3, with 7 bases fitting TRBD1. Germline CDR1 reads KGHDR; CDR2 reads SFDVKD. V lost 3 bases to trimming and J lost 7 bases; unmatched junction nucleotides: 6. The CDR3 has 14 amino acids. As DNA, the CDR3 is TGTGCCACCAGTGATCCCAACAGGGGCCATACGCAGTATTTT. Its translation: CATSDPNRGHTQYF.

This clonotype was recorded at least ten times. The rearrangement links TRBV7-2 to TRBJ2-4; D assignment may be TRBD1 or TRBD2 (5 bases each). V was trimmed by 5 bases and J by 0 bases, leaving 11 bases between them. The germline V gene encodes CDR1 SGHTA and CDR2 FQGNSA. CDR3 length equals 15 residues. Written as DNA, the CDR3 is TGTGCCAGCAGCCACCGGGACGGAGCCAAAAACATTCAGTACTTC. It codes for CASSHRDGAKNIQYF.

V usage is TRBV24-1 and J usage is TRBJ1-4; D is perhaps TRBD1 (5 bases). Trimming shortened V by 0 bases and J by 0 bases, and 13 bases separated the two germline ends. The CDR3 sequence is 18 residues long. Germline V gene sequence: CDR1 KGHDR, CDR2 SFDVKD. The CDR3: CATSDLGTAYTTNEKLFF. The DNA for the CDR3 is TGTGCCACCAGTGATTTGGGGACCGCCTATACAACTAATGAAAAACTGTTTTTT.

The chain joins TRBV5-1 to TRBJ2-7; 9 bases are a match to TRBD1. The V gene's germline CDR1 is SGHRS and CDR2 YFSETQ. The CDR3 is 15 residues long. V lost 4 bases, J lost 5 bases, and 10 bases stayed unmatched. The CDR3 sequence: CASSLGTGNSDEQYF. CDR3 coding DNA: TGCGCCAGCAGCCTAGGGACAGGGAATAGTGACGAGCAGTACTTC.

This clonotype was detected only a few times. The V call is TRBV30, the J call TRBJ2-6; no reliable D call. This CDR3 contains 16 residues. The germline CDR1 and CDR2 sequences are GTSNPN and SVGIG (reference sequence). The V end lost 4 bases, the J end lost 0 bases, and 13 bases lay between the germline ends. The CDR3 here is CAWISAEGSGANVLTF. CDR3 DNA sequence: TGTGCCTGGATCTCCGCCGAAGGCTCTGGGGCCAACGTCCTGACTTTC.

V gene TRBV30 combines with J gene TRBJ2-1; no clear D. The CDR3 runs to 11 residues. The germline V gene has CDR1 GTSNPN and CDR2 SVGIG (reference sequence). V was trimmed by 1 base and J by 8 bases, leaving 6 bases between them. CDR3 protein: CAWSAPYEQFF. CDR3 DNA sequence: TGTGCCTGGAGTGCCCCCTATGAGCAGTTCTTC. The whole variable domain, filled in from reference TRBV30 and TRBJ2-1, reads SQTIHQWPATLVQPVGSPLSLECTVEGTSNPNLYWYRQAAGRGLQLLFYSVGIGQISSEVPQNLSASRPQDRQFILSSKKLLLSDSGFYLCAWSAPYEQFFGPGTRLTVL.

There are a few counts of this clonotype. This chain joins TRBV29-1 and TRBJ2-1; 12 nucleotides agree with TRBD2. With 8 bases clipped from V and 7 bases from J, the junction kept 15 bases outside the gene matches. The CDR3 is 16 residues long. Per the germline V gene, CDR1 is SQVTM and CDR2 is ANQGSEA. Here the CDR3 DNA reads TGCAGCACCCAAGGTGCTAGCGGGGGGGCCTTAAATGAGCAGTTCTTC. Protein sequence: CSTQGASGGALNEQFF.

The V call is TRBV18, the J call TRBJ2-4; D is possibly TRBD2 (5 bases). Germline CDR1 KGHSH, CDR2 LQKENI. Trimming took 6 bases from V and 2 from J, leaving 11 bases between them. This CDR3 spans 14 amino acids. The CDR3 DNA follows: TGTGCCAGCTCTGCGGACGGGACCAAAAACATTCAGTACTTC. The encoded protein is CASSADGTKNIQYF.

This clonotype was observed a few times. This chain links TRBV29-1 with TRBJ2-2, with D perhaps TRBD1 or TRBD2 (6 bases each). V lost 6 bases to trimming and J lost 7 bases, with 18 bases between them. This CDR3 region has 14 residues. Germline CDR1 is SQVTM and CDR2 is ANQGSEA. CDR3 DNA: TGCAGCGTCGACACAGGGAGGCTCAACGGGGAGCTGTTTTTT. Amino acid sequence: CSVDTGRLNGELFF.

The chain combines TRBV9 with TRBJ2-7; possible D gene TRBD1, 6 bases. Trimming cost V 4 bases and J 3 bases, with 17 bases left between them. The CDR3 is made up of 15 amino acids. The germline V gene encodes CDR1 SGDLS and CDR2 YYNGEE. The CDR3 region is CASSQFPTGNYEQYF. DNA of the CDR3: TGTGCCAGCAGCCAATTTCCGACAGGAAACTACGAGCAGTACTTC.

This clonotype was picked up a small number of times. The chain joins TRBV6-1 to TRBJ1-2; tentative D call: TRBD1 (5 bases). There are 14 residues in the CDR3. In germline, CDR1 is MNHNS, CDR2 SASEGT. Between the trimmed V and J ends, which lost 10 bases and 5 bases, there was a span of 20 bases. CDR3 region: CANEDPGTRYGYTF. Here the CDR3 DNA reads TGTGCCAACGAAGATCCCGGGACCCGTTATGGCTACACCTTC.

This CDR3 reads CASSQDQGAGETQYF. CDR3 in DNA: TGCGCCAGCAGCCAAGACCAGGGGGCTGGGGAGACCCAGTACTTC. This chain uses TRBV4-1 with TRBJ2-5; TRBD1 aligns across 8 bases. J gave up 5 bases and V 0 bases, and 5 bases lay outside the gene matches. The germline gives CDR1 MGHRA, CDR2 YSYEKL. CDR3 length: 15 residues.

This clonotype has a handful of counts. The V and J genes are TRBV7-9 and TRBJ2-5; D unclear. The germline V and J ends were trimmed by 5 bases and 5 bases, with 12 bases remaining between them. This CDR3 region has 13 residues. From germline, CDR1 is SEHNR and CDR2 FQNEAQ (reference sequence). In DNA form, the CDR3 reads TGTGCCAGCAGCGGTACGTGGGTGGAGACCCAGTACTTC. Translated, it gives CASSGTWVETQYF.

V is TRBV12-3 or TRBV12-4 and J is TRBJ2-2; D tentatively reads TRBD1 or TRBD2 (5 bases each). The ends were cut back, 8 bases at V and 0 bases at J, with 13 bases in the middle. There are 15 residues in the CDR3. The CDR3 loop reads CASLPGRSNTGELFF. The CDR3 region has the DNA TGTGCCAGCCTCCCGGGACGTTCGAACACCGGGGAGCTGTTTTTT.

The chain combines TRBV29-1 with TRBJ2-6; D gene ambiguous. This CDR3 comprises 14 residues. V was clipped by 2 bases and J by 1 base, with 6 bases between them. CDR1 and CDR2 from the germline V gene are SQVTM and ANQGSEA. The CDR3 DNA reads TGCAGCGTTGAAACGGGTTCTGGGGCCAACGTCCTGACTTTC. Its translation: CSVETGSGANVLTF.